Presented here are 29 T cell receptor beta chains from one specimen sequenced in a study of cytotoxic CD8 clonotypes in ibrutinib-treated CLL. TCRdb's table, derived via immunoSEQ multiplex PCR, lists solely in-frame clones and lacks some. The table includes 100,000 to 150,000 clones, roughly 88% detected once. This specimen was PBMCs, taken after 24 months of ibrutinib treatment. These receptors came from a human donor with chronic lymphocytic leukemia.

The chain uses TRBV28 and TRBJ2-3; D is tentatively TRBD1 or TRBD2 (5 bases each). CDR3 length: 14 residues. Germline assignment: CDR1 MDHEN and CDR2 SYDVKM. V lost 2 bases and J 14 bases, leaving 20 bases between the germline ends. The CDR3 protein is CASSLKGSLHLTYF. CDR3 nucleotide sequence: TGTGCCAGCAGTTTAAAGGGGAGCCTCCACCTTACGTATTTT.

The chain has TRBV19 and TRBJ1-4; maybe TRBD1 (6 bases). The V and J ends lost 5 bases and 4 bases respectively, with 20 bases between them. Germline CDR1 reads LNHDA; CDR2 reads SQIVND (reference sequence). The CDR3 has 17 amino acids. The CDR3 DNA follows: TGTGCCAGTAGTCTCTACCTTCTGGACAGAAGTAATGAAAAACTGTTTTTT. This encodes CASSLYLLDRSNEKLFF.

The gene calls are TRBV28 and TRBJ1-1; 7 bases line up with TRBD1. The V gene's germline CDR1 is MDHEN and CDR2 SYDVKM. The CDR3 has 14 amino acids. Trimming took 8 bases from V and 1 from J; bases not matched to a gene: 7. The CDR3 DNA follows: TGTGCCAGCCGCACGACAGGGACGAACACTGAAGCTTTCTTT. It encodes CASRTTGTNTEAFF.

The rearrangement links TRBV4-1 to TRBJ2-2; 8 bases map to TRBD1. From germline, CDR1 is MGHRA and CDR2 YSYEKL. The CDR3 spans 16 residues. The ends lost 0 bases at V and 5 bases at J; junction bases unmatched: 5. The chain's CDR3 is CASSQESGGVTGELFF. CDR3 nucleotides: TGCGCCAGCAGCCAAGAATCAGGGGGCGTTACCGGGGAGCTGTTTTTT.

The rearrangement uses TRBV27 and TRBJ2-7, with 7 bases identical to TRBD2. V was clipped by 3 bases and J by 0 bases; unmatched bases: 8. This CDR3 is built from 16 residues. From germline, CDR1 is MNHEY and CDR2 SMNVEV (reference sequence). CDR3 DNA sequence: TGTGCCAGCAGTTTCGCCCGGGACTATCGCTCCTACGAGCAGTACTTC. Its translation is CASSFARDYRSYEQYF.

The V and J genes are TRBV7-9 and TRBJ1-2, with 8 positions matching TRBD1. J lost 1 base, V lost 4 bases, and 11 bases had no gene match. Germline CDR1 reads SEHNR; CDR2 reads FQNEAQ (reference sequence). CDR3 length equals 17 residues. The CDR3 loop is CASSSLAGQEINYGYTF. The CDR3 DNA is TGTGCCAGCAGCTCTCTGGCGGGACAGGAGATTAACTATGGCTACACCTTC.

This chain joins TRBV27 and TRBJ1-5, with 8 bases aligning to TRBD1. Per germline, CDR1 MNHEY and CDR2 SMNVEV (reference sequence). V shed 8 bases and J 4 bases; nucleotides not matched to a gene: 13. The CDR3 extends over 16 amino acids. CDR3 DNA: TGTGCCAGCGCTCCCTTAGGGACAGGTTTTAATCAGCCCCAGCATTTT. Translated: CASAPLGTGFNQPQHF.

This chain joins TRBV5-6 and TRBJ2-7; the D gene is possibly TRBD2 (7 bases). CDR1 and CDR2 from the germline V gene are SGHDT and YYEEEE. V lost 6 bases to trimming and J lost 3 bases, with 16 bases between them. The CDR3 is made up of 14 amino acids. The CDR3 DNA is TGTGCCAGCACCCTACAGGGCGGGGGCTACGAGCAGTACTTC. It yields the protein CASTLQGGGYEQYF.

The rearrangement joins TRBV6-5 to TRBJ1-3, with D tentatively TRBD1 (5 bases). The CDR3 runs 16 residues. Germline lookup yields CDR1 MNHEY and CDR2 SVGAGI. Trimming left V 0 bases short and J 4 bases short, with 13 bases between. CDR3 sequence (DNA): TGTGCCAGCAGTTACTCGACCCCTCAGGGCGGAAACACCATATATTTT. Protein sequence: CASSYSTPQGGNTIYF.

This chain links TRBV7-3 with TRBJ2-5; D is uncertain. Germline V gives CDR1 SGHTA, CDR2 FQGTGA. There are 16 residues in the CDR3. V was cut by 5 bases and J by 1 base, with 17 bases left in between. The CDR3 loop is CASSAHPNLLQETQYF. The CDR3 nucleotides are TGTGCCAGCAGCGCACACCCGAATTTGCTCCAAGAGACCCAGTACTTC.

The chain recombines TRBV7-2 with TRBJ2-1; 9 nucleotides agree with TRBD1. The CDR3 has 15 amino acids. Losses at the gene ends were 3 bases for V and 9 bases for J; bases not matched to a gene: 9. CDR1 is SGHTA, CDR2 FQGNSA, per germline. The CDR3 sequence: CASSFKGTGFIEQFF. The CDR3 bases are TGTGCCAGCAGCTTTAAAGGGACAGGGTTCATTGAGCAGTTCTTC.

Here the CDR3 reads CASSKEARGGQETQYF. The CDR3 DNA reads TGTGCCAGCTCCAAGGAGGCCAGGGGTGGACAAGAGACCCAGTACTTC. The rearrangement uses TRBV28 and TRBJ2-5; D is perhaps TRBD1 (6 bases). There are 16 residues in the CDR3. CDR1 and CDR2 from the germline V gene are MDHEN and SYDVKM. The V end was cut by 8 bases, the J end by 2 bases, with 21 bases between.

The CDR3: CATQGGREQYF. The CDR3 region has the DNA TGTGCCACACAGGGGGGACGCGAGCAGTACTTC. The V and J genes are TRBV6-5 and TRBJ2-7; 8 nucleotides agree with TRBD1. Germline V gene data show CDR1 as MNHEY and CDR2 as SVGAGI. J gave up 6 bases and V 10 bases, and 5 bases lay outside the gene matches. The CDR3 covers 11 residues.

Here the CDR3 reads CASSERAGGTDTQYF. CDR3 in DNA: TGTGCCAGCAGTGAAAGGGCGGGCGGCACAGATACGCAGTATTTT. J is TRBJ2-3 and V is TRBV6-1; tentatively, D is TRBD2 (5 bases). Germline assignment: CDR1 MNHNS and CDR2 SASEGT. V lost 2 bases, J lost 1 base, and 10 bases lay in between. The CDR3 totals 15 residues.

The genes are TRBV19 and TRBJ2-1; D is uncertain. Germline V CDR1 and CDR2: LNHDA, SQIVND (reference sequence). The CDR3 runs 15 residues. The V gene lost 2 bases and the J gene lost 0 bases, with 8 bases spanning the gap. CDR3 in amino acids: CASSIKGISYNEQFF. The DNA for the CDR3 is TGTGCCAGTAGTATAAAGGGAATCTCCTACAATGAGCAGTTCTTC.

This chain uses TRBV4-2 with TRBJ2-1; TRBD1 matches at 7 bases. CDR1 and CDR2 from the germline V gene are LGHNA and YNFKEQ. The length of the CDR3 is 15 residues. V shed 1 base, J shed 7 bases, and the junction held 7 bases outside the gene matches. CDR3 nucleotides: TGTGCCAGCAGCCAAGTTCCCAGGGGGAGTAATGAGCAGTTCTTC. As protein: CASSQVPRGSNEQFF.

The chain employs TRBV7-8 and TRBJ2-5; D is unresolved. This CDR3 has 16 amino acids. From germline, CDR1 is SGHVS and CDR2 FQNEAQ. Trimming shortened V by 0 bases and J by 1 base, and 12 bases separated the two germline ends. The CDR3, as DNA: TGTGCCAGCAGCTTAGCGCCCAAATTCGTCCAAGAGACCCAGTACTTC. Its translation is CASSLAPKFVQETQYF.

V is TRBV18 and J is TRBJ2-7; the match to TRBD1 covers 7 bases. Trimming cost V 5 bases and J 0 bases; bases outside gene matches: 1. Germline V gives CDR1 KGHSH, CDR2 LQKENI. This CDR3 is 13 amino acids long. The CDR3 DNA reads TGTGCCAGCTCAGCAGGGGGCTCCTACGAGCAGTACTTC. This translates into CASSAGGSYEQYF.

The table lists this clone with a count of one. The rearrangement joins TRBV6-6 to TRBJ1-1; TRBD1 might be the D (5 bases). V dropped 0 bases and J dropped 5 bases, with 10 bases sitting between them. The germline CDR1 and CDR2 sequences are MNHNY and SVGAGI (reference sequence). The CDR3 covers 14 residues. CDR3 DNA sequence: TGTGCCAGCAGTTACTCGGGGGTTCGGACTGAAGCTTTCTTT. Amino acids: CASSYSGVRTEAFF.

The rearrangement links TRBV27 to TRBJ1-5; weak D call: TRBD1 (6 bases). CDR3 length equals 16 residues. V was cut by 2 bases and J by 0 bases, with 11 bases left in between. Germline V gene data show CDR1 as MNHEY and CDR2 as SMNVEV (reference sequence). CDR3 DNA sequence: TGTGCCAGCAGTTTAGGAGGGGGTTATAGCAATCAGCCCCAGCATTTT. Protein: CASSLGGGYSNQPQHF.

The chain combines TRBV7-9 with TRBJ1-1, with D maybe TRBD1 (5 bases). V gave up 4 bases and J gave up 4 bases, with 16 bases separating them. Germline loops: CDR1 SEHNR, CDR2 FQNEAQ (reference sequence). The CDR3 totals 15 residues. The chain's CDR3 is CASSSPELGGTEAFF. In DNA, the CDR3 is TGTGCCAGCAGCTCCCCCGAGTTGGGGGGCACTGAAGCTTTCTTT.

The V call is TRBV28, the J call TRBJ2-1; D may correspond to TRBD1 or TRBD2 (6 bases each). V was cut by 6 bases and J by 2 bases, with 14 bases left in between. In germline, CDR1 is MDHEN, CDR2 SYDVKM. This CDR3 has 15 amino acids. CDR3 amino acids: CASSPLGGTYNEQFF. Written as DNA, the CDR3 is TGTGCCAGCAGCCCCCTAGGGGGGACCTACAATGAGCAGTTCTTC.

V and J are TRBV20-1 and TRBJ1-2; D is ambiguous. The germline V gene encodes CDR1 DFQATT and CDR2 SNEGSKA (reference sequence). The CDR3 consists of 11 residues. Trimming took 0 bases from V and 8 from J, leaving 7 bases between them. CDR3 in amino acids: CSAREGWGYTF. CDR3 bases: TGCAGTGCTAGAGAGGGTTGGGGCTACACCTTC.

The chain has TRBV14 and TRBJ2-1, with TRBD2 matching over 10 bases. Trimming at V came to 2 bases and at J to 6 bases, leaving 13 bases not matched to a gene. The CDR3 runs 18 residues. The germline CDR1 and CDR2 sequences are SGHDN and FVKESK. The CDR3 region is CASSQRLAGALRGNEQFF. DNA of the CDR3: TGTGCCAGCAGCCAAAGGCTAGCGGGAGCACTAAGGGGCAATGAGCAGTTCTTC. The full variable domain, its missing parts supplied by reference TRBV14 and TRBJ2-1, is EAGVTQFPSHSVIEKGQTVTLRCDPISGHDNLYWYRRVMGKEIKFLLHFVKESKQDESGMPNNRFLAERTGGTYSTLKVQPAELEDSGVYFCASSQRLAGALRGNEQFFGPGTRLTVL.

Turning to this clone: Other DNA sequences in the same sample also yield this CDR3. The chain employs TRBV7-9 and TRBJ1-2; D is possibly TRBD1 (5 bases). Germline-derived CDR1 and CDR2 are SEHNR and FQNEAQ (reference sequence). The CDR3 runs 13 residues. Trimming pared 5 bases from V and 2 bases from J, leaving 9 bases between. The CDR3 loop is CASSPGQNYGYTF. The CDR3 nucleotides read TGTGCCAGCAGCCCAGGACAAAACTATGGCTACACCTTC.

V and J are TRBV6-6 and TRBJ1-1; tentative D call: TRBD1 (5 bases). The germline V gene encodes CDR1 MNHNY and CDR2 SVGAGI (reference sequence). The CDR3 extends over 14 amino acids. Trimming cost V 2 bases and J 4 bases, with 11 bases left between them. The CDR3, as DNA: TGTGCCAGCAGTTACGCACAGGCTGGCACTGAAGCTTTCTTT. Its translation: CASSYAQAGTEAFF.

The chain joins TRBV2 to TRBJ1-5, with unresolved D. Germline V lookup: CDR1 SNHLY, CDR2 FYNNEI. The CDR3 contains 16 residues. V was trimmed by 3 bases and J by 7 bases, leaving 19 bases between them. CDR3: CASSEGDGRGMQPQHF. The CDR3 DNA follows: TGTGCCAGCAGTGAGGGAGACGGCCGTGGTATGCAGCCCCAGCATTTT.

V gene TRBV4-2 combines with J gene TRBJ1-2; D remains unclear. The CDR3 is 13 residues long. With 3 bases removed from V and 6 bases from J, the gap between germline ends came to 11 bases. Per the germline V gene, CDR1 is LGHNA and CDR2 is YNFKEQ. This CDR3 reads CASSQAVANGYTF. CDR3 bases: TGTGCCAGCAGCCAGGCCGTTGCAAATGGCTACACCTTC.

This chain joins TRBV2 and TRBJ2-5; D ambiguous. The CDR3 sequence is 11 residues long. CDR1 is SNHLY and CDR2 is FYNNEI in the germline V gene. Trimming pared 4 bases from V and 5 bases from J, leaving 5 bases between. The CDR3 spells CASSVVETQYF. The CDR3 DNA follows: TGTGCCAGCAGTGTTGTGGAGACCCAGTACTTC.